These T cell receptor beta chains were read from a single sample in a study of T-cell memory formation after mild COVID-19. TCRdb processed the 5' RACE reads anew with MiXCR; each CDR3 protein has one entry. The profile shows some 150,000 distinct CDR3 sequences, 6% of them singletons. The sequenced sample was PBMCs or a T cell subset sorted from them (not recorded which). Receptor source: an adult woman who had mild COVID-19 (a few samples of this study predate the infection). Cell type and time point are not known. The CDR3 runs from the conserved cysteine through the conserved F or W. Each record gives: J gene, clone size, V gene, D gene, CDR3 DNA, CDR3 protein. A D gene is named only where the DNA matches it firmly. Clone size is given for some rows only: seen once, a few or many times, or a class if the clone is expanded.

TRBJ2-7	many	TRBV4-1	-	TGCGCCAGCAGCCAAGATTCGGACGGGTATTACGAGCAGTACTTC	CASSQDSDGYYEQYF
TRBJ2-3	many	TRBV14	-	TGTGCCAGCAGCCAAGGGACGGGAGATACGCAGTATTTT	CASSQGTGDTQYF
TRBJ1-5	-	TRBV29-1	-	TGCAGCGTTGCGGTGTCCGGCAATCAGCCCCAGCATTTT	CSVAVSGNQPQHF
TRBJ1-2	many	TRBV5-5	-	TGTGCCAGCAGCTTGTTACCCGCGCCCGACAGAAACTATGGCTACACCTTC	CASSLLPAPDRNYGYTF
TRBJ2-1	many	TRBV5-6	-	TGTGCCAGCAGCTTGGCCCGGGAGCAGTTCTTC	CASSLAREQFF
TRBJ2-7	many	TRBV6-5	-	TGTGCCAGCAGTTACTCGGTTGGCTCCTACGAGCAGTACTTC	CASSYSVGSYEQYF
TRBJ2-7	many	TRBV5-5	TRBD2	TGTGCCAGCAGCTTTCTCGGGGGGGATTCCTACGAGCAGTACTTC	CASSFLGGDSYEQYF
TRBJ2-7	-	TRBV18	TRBD2	TGTGCCAGCTCACCTCAGCGGGGGTCCGCATACGAGCAGTACTTC	CASSPQRGSAYEQYF
TRBJ2-1	few	TRBV5-6	-	TGTGCCAGCAGCAGCTTGGGTGGGTACAATGAGCAGTTCTTC	CASSSLGGYNEQFF
TRBJ2-2	-	TRBV6-2/TRBV6-3	-	TGTGCCAGCAGTTACTCGCTTGGAAGGGGAGAGACCGGGGAGCTGTTTTTT	CASSYSLGRGETGELFF
TRBJ1-1	many	TRBV29-1	-	TGCAGCCTTGCCCGAATGAGGGCTTTCTTT	CSLARMRAFF
TRBJ1-2	-	TRBV7-2	-	TGTGCCAGCACCACCCCGGAAGGGGCGAAAACGACCTATGGCTACACCTTC	CASTTPEGAKTTYGYTF
TRBJ2-7	few	TRBV7-9	-	TGTGCCAGCAGCCTGCTCGGGACCTCCAGGCCCTACGAGCAGTACTTC	CASSLLGTSRPYEQYF
TRBJ2-7	many	TRBV12-3/TRBV12-4	-	TGTGCCAGCAGTCCCTCGCTCGCCGACTTCTACGAGCAGTACTTC	CASSPSLADFYEQYF
TRBJ2-1	few	TRBV5-1	-	TGCGCCAGCAGCTTGGCTACGGACTACCCTCTTTCGGGGGACAATGAGCAGTTCTTC	CASSLATDYPLSGDNEQFF
TRBJ1-1	-	TRBV5-1	-	TGCGCCAGCAGCTTTAGCGGCACTGAAGCTTTCTTT	CASSFSGTEAFF
TRBJ2-3	-	TRBV11-1	TRBD1	TGTGCCAGCAGCCCTGGCGGGACAGGGGAGGTGATCAGGTATTTT	CASSPGGTGEVIRYF
TRBJ2-7	few	TRBV7-2	TRBD1	TGTGCCAGCAGTCGGGGACAGGGGGTAAACTACGAGCAGTACTTC	CASSRGQGVNYEQYF
TRBJ2-7	-	TRBV5-5	-	TGTGCCAGCAGCCCCTCCGGAGGGTGGACCTCCTACGAGCAGTACTTC	CASSPSGGWTSYEQYF
TRBJ2-3	many	TRBV4-3	-	TGCGCCAGCAGCCAATATCGCTCGAGCCAGGGGAGCACAGATACGCAGTATTTT	CASSQYRSSQGSTDTQYF
TRBJ2-5	-	TRBV7-2	-	TGTGCCAGCAGCCGCACGGGGGTCCAAGAGACCCAGTACTTC	CASSRTGVQETQYF
TRBJ1-2	-	TRBV12-3/TRBV12-4	TRBD1	TGTGCCAGCAGACCAGGGGGAATCTATGGCTACACCTTC	CASRPGGIYGYTF
TRBJ1-5	many	TRBV5-1	-	TGCGCCAGCAGCTTGGCCGGGGGGAGGAACCAGCCCCAGCATTTT	CASSLAGGRNQPQHF
TRBJ1-6	few	TRBV7-6	-	TGTGCCAGCAGCTTAGCTTCCCAAGGGGGAAGCGGTTCACCCCTCCACTTT	CASSLASQGGSGSPLHF
TRBJ2-1	-	TRBV6-2/TRBV6-3	-	TGTGCCAGCGTTCCGGGGGCCTACAATGAGCAGTTCTTC	CASVPGAYNEQFF
TRBJ2-3	many	TRBV7-9	-	TGTGCCAGCTGGCTGGGTGTTGGGACAGATACGCAGTATTTT	CASWLGVGTDTQYF
TRBJ2-1	many	TRBV29-1	-	TGCAGCGTCGGGCGGGGTCACAATGAGCAGTTCTTC	CSVGRGHNEQFF
TRBJ1-6	few	TRBV6-1	-	TGTGCCAGCAGTGATGTCTATAATTCACCCCTCCACTTT	CASSDVYNSPLHF
TRBJ2-1	many	TRBV18	-	TGTGCCAGCTCAACACGGGACAATATTCACAATGAGCAGTTCTTC	CASSTRDNIHNEQFF
TRBJ1-1	few	TRBV3-1	-	TGTGCCAGCAGCCAAGAACCCTTCGTAGCCGAAGCTTTCTTT	CASSQEPFVAEAFF
TRBJ1-6	many	TRBV7-9	-	TGTGCCAGCAGCTTGGATTTCCGCAATTCACCCCTCCACTTT	CASSLDFRNSPLHF
TRBJ2-7	many	TRBV7-9	TRBD2	TGTGCCAGCAGCCTAGCGGGGGTAGGAGGTTCCAGGGCACCAACTTTCTACGAGCAGTACTTC	CASSLAGVGGSRAPTFYEQYF
TRBJ2-2	few	TRBV29-1	TRBD1	TGCAGCGTTGGCGGACAGGCATGGAACACCGGGGAGCTGTTTTTT	CSVGGQAWNTGELFF
TRBJ2-3	few	TRBV3-1	-	TGTGCCAGCAGCCATACAGTCGCACCAGATACGCAGTATTTT	CASSHTVAPDTQYF
TRBJ2-5	many	TRBV5-4	-	TGTGCCAGCAGCTTGCCGCAAGAGGAGACCCAGTACTTC	CASSLPQEETQYF
TRBJ1-1	-	TRBV6-6	-	TGTGCCAGCAGACCGCGATACACGGGAATCGAAGCTTTCTTT	CASRPRYTGIEAFF
TRBJ2-7	many	TRBV5-1	-	TGCGCCAGCACCCCGGATGGGAGATACGAGCAGTACTTC	CASTPDGRYEQYF
TRBJ2-1	-	TRBV12-3/TRBV12-4	TRBD2	TGTGCCAGCAGTCCTAACAGCGGGGGGGCCCATGAGCAGTTCTTC	CASSPNSGGAHEQFF
TRBJ2-2	few	TRBV12-3/TRBV12-4	-	TGTGCCAGCAGTCATTCAGGGGCGAGCACCGGGGAGCTGTTTTTT	CASSHSGASTGELFF
TRBJ1-5	many	TRBV10-3	TRBD1	TGTGCCATCAGTGGGGACAGGGGCGAGGATCAGCGCCAGCATTTT	CAISGDRGEDQRQHF
TRBJ2-1	many	TRBV6-5	-	TGTGCCAGCAGTCTCTCCTCGGGCCACAATGAGCAGTTCTTC	CASSLSSGHNEQFF
TRBJ2-4	many	TRBV7-2	-	TGTGCCAGCAGCTTAGCCCGGGAGCAAAACATTCAGTACTTC	CASSLAREQNIQYF
TRBJ1-2	many	TRBV5-1	-	TGCGCCAGCAGCTTTCTAGGGGAATTTAACTATGGCTACACCTTC	CASSFLGEFNYGYTF
TRBJ2-7	-	TRBV6-2/TRBV6-3	TRBD1	TGTGCCAGCAGTTACCCTCCAACAGGGGCCTACGAGCAGTACTTC	CASSYPPTGAYEQYF